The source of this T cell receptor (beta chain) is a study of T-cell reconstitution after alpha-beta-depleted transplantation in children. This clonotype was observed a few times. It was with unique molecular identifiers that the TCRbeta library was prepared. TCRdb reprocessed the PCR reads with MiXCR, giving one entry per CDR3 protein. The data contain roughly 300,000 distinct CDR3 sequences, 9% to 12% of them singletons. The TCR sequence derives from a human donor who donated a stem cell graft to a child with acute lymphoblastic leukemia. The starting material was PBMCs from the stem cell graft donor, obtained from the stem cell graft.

CDR3 sequence: CASSLGAYSYEQYF. The CDR3 DNA is TGTGCCAGCAGCTTAGGGGCTTACTCCTACGAGCAGTACTTC. The chain employs TRBV7-2 and TRBJ2-7; no definite D call. Trimming shortened V by 1 base and J by 0 bases, and 7 bases separated the two germline ends. The germline gives CDR1 SGHTA, CDR2 FQGNSA. This CDR3 spans 14 amino acids.